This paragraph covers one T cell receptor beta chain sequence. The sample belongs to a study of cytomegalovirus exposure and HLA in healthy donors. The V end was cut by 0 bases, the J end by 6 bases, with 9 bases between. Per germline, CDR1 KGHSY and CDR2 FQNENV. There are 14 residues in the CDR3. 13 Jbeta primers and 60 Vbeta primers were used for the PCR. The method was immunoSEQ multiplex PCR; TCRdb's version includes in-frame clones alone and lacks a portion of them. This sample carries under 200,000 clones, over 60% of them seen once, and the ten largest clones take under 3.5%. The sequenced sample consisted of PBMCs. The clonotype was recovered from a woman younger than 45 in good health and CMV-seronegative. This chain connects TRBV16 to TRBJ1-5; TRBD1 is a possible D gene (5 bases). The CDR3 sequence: CASSQSGGGQPQHF. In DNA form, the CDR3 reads TGTGCCAGCAGCCAATCGGGGGGTGGTCAGCCCCAGCATTTT.